The sequence of this TCR beta chain was determined in a study of T cell repertoires in cytomegalovirus infection (dated by TCRdb to about 2019). Concerning the study at large: Recently identified HLA-C-restricted CMV epitopes, whose presentation resists viral immunomodulation, were targeted by peptide stimulations together with well-studied HLA-B-restricted epitopes. Because public TCR beta signatures pointed to carriage of CMV infection together with the matching HLA type, the HLA type of each donor mattered for the analysis.

The CDR3 contains 17 residues, cysteine and phenylalanine counted. This entry keeps only the CDR3 DNA: 51 bases, framed from base 1. In the germline V gene, CDR1 corresponds to SGHDN and CDR2 to FVKESK. The V and J ends are trimmed by 4 bases and 4 bases, leaving 21 bases between them. Sequencing relied on an Illumina HiSeq 1500. TCRdb reprocessing: public reads trimmed at Q25 with fastp, clones called with MiXCR, in-frame beta chains kept. Rows merge per CDR3 protein into single entries with the most common DNA and genes. This sample comprises approximately 990,000 distinct CDR3 sequences, roughly a third of them detected only once. Roughly 12% of the sample rests with the top ten. This clonotype was recorded a few times. The antigen it recognizes is unknown. No much larger clone is present one base from it, and per-base qualities are unavailable. Study-level results and caveats: The ex vivo response was dominated by HLA-C-restricted CMV-specific TCR beta clonotypes, which also provided the single most frequent clonotype in two of eight donors. Carriers of CMV infection plus the relevant HLA type were discriminated by the cumulative frequency of public TCR beta family members in the study cohort and in an independent roughly 400-donor cohort.

This specimen's treatment or condition label, per the study, means: in vitro stimulation with specific CMV peptide epitopes to enrich CMV-specific T cells. The sequence derives from a human donor in good health (CMV status not recorded). Some clones in this sample may be carry-over from other donors' samples. The chain joins TRBV14 to TRBJ2-3; a confident D gene designation cannot be given. The sequences come from cultured CD8+ T cells from PBMCs, collected from culture after CMV antigen stimulation. CDR3 reads: CASSPTPALFSADTQYF. Read as DNA, the sequence is TGTGCCAGCAGCCCGACACCCGCCCTGTTTTCCGCAGATACGCAGTATTTT.